This T cell receptor (beta chain) was captured in a study of cytomegalovirus exposure and HLA in healthy donors. Primers: 60 Vbeta forward and 13 Jbeta reverse. Original processing methods: Later, tens of millions of unique TCR beta chains were counted in an analysis, and approximately 10 million of them were shared. Clones were sequenced by immunoSEQ multiplex PCR, and TCRdb holds only the in-frame ones, with some missing. V, J and clone size were drawn from that table, and D and trimming were deduced from the DNA. The repertoire has approximately 180,000 clones, around 80% of them found once; the top ten carry about 13%. With 8 bases removed from V and 3 bases from J, the gap between germline ends came to 11 bases. The CDR3 has 12 amino acids. Germline loops: CDR1 ENHRY, CDR2 SYGVKD.

This clonotype was obtained from a woman aged 45-60 years in good health and CMV-seropositive. The V call is TRBV10-3, the J call TRBJ2-7; D remains unclear. The sequenced sample consisted of PBMCs. CDR3 sequence reads: CAIWSGGYEQYF. In DNA, the CDR3 is TGTGCCATCTGGAGTGGCGGCTACGAGCAGTACTTC.